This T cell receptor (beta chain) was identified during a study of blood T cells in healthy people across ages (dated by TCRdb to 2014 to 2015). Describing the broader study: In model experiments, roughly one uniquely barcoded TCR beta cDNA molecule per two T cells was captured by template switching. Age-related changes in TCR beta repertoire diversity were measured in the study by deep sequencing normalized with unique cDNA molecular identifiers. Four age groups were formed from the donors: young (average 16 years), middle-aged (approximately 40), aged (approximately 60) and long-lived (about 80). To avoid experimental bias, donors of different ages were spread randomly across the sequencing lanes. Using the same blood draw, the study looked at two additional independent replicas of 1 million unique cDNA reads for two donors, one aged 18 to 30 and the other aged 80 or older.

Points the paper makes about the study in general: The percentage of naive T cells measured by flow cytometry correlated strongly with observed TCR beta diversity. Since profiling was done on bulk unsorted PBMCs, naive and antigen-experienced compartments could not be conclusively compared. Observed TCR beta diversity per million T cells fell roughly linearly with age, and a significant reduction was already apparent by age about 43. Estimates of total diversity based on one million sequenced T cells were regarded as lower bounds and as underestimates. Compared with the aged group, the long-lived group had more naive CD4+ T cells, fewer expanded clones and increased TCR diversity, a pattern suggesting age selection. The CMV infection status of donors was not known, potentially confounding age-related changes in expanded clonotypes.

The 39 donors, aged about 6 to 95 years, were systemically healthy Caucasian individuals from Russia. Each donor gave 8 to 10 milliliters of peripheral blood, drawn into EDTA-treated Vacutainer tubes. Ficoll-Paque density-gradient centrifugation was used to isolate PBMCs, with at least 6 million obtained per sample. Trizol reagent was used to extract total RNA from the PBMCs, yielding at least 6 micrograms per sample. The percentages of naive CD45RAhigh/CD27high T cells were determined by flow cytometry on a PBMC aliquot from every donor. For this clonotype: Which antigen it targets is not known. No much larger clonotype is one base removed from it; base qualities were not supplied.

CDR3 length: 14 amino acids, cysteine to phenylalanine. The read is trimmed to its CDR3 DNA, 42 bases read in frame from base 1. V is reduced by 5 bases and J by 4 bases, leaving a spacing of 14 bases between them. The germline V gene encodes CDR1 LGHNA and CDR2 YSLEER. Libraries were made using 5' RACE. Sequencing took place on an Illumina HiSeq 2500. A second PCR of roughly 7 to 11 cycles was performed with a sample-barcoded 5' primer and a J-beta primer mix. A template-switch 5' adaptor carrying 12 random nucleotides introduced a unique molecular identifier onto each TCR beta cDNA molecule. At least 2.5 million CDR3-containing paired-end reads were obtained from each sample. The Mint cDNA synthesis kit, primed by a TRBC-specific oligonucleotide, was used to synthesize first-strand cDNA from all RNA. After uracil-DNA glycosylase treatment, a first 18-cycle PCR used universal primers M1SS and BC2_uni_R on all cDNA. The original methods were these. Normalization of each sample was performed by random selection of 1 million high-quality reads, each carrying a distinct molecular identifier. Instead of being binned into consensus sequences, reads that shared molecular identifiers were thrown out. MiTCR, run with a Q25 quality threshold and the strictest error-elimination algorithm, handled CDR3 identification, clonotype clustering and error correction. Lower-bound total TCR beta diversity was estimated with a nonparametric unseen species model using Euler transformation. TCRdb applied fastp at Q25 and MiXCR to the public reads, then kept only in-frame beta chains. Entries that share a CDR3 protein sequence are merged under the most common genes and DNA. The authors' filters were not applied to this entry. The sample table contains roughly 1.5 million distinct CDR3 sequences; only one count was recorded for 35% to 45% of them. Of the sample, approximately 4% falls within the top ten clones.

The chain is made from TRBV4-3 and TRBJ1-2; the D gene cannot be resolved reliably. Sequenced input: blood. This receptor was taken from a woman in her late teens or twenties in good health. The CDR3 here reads CASSERPAIYGYTF. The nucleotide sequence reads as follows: TGCGCCAGCAGCGAACGCCCAGCAATCTATGGCTACACCTTC.